This T cell receptor (beta chain) was obtained from a study of T-cell memory formation after mild COVID-19 (dated by TCRdb to about 2021). At the level of the whole study: TCR sequence clusters from the two donors were found to be largely donor specific. Two young, previously healthy adult volunteers made up the cohort, one male and one female. In two donors, T-cell clones that expanded and contracted after mild COVID-19 were tracked by sequencing TCRalpha and TCRbeta repertoires over time.

Ficoll-Paque density gradient centrifugation was used to isolate PBMCs. CDR1 and CDR2 are read off the germline V gene as MGHDK and SYGVNS. CDR3 length: 14 amino acids, cysteine to phenylalanine. Just the 42-base CDR3 DNA is kept, in frame starting at base 1. V ends up 6 bases short and J 4 bases short, with an unmatched junction base count of 8. Only a few counts were recorded for this clonotype. Its antigen is unknown. Base quality data are lacking; no much larger clone is found one base away. Sequencing instrument: Illumina NovaSeq 6000. TCRalpha and TCRbeta cDNA libraries were built by 5'RACE with constant-segment primers, adding sample barcodes and unique molecular identifiers. Trizol reagent was used to extract RNA from every sample. Amplification of the libraries took two PCR steps, and the second step added a second sample barcode plus Illumina TruSeq adapters. Libraries were sequenced on an Illumina NovaSeq with 2 x 150 bp paired-end reads. In the original analysis: The reads were demultiplexed and collapsed into UMI-guided consensus sequences using migec v1.2.7. Using mixcr v2.1.11, the UMI consensuses were aligned to TRA and TRB V and J templates and assembled into clonotypes. A clonotype was counted as expanded or contracted only if both edgeR and NoisET called the change significant, with noise models trained on biological replicates. For edgeR calls, the thresholds were a false discovery rate-adjusted p below 0.01 and a log2 fold-change of 1. As an exploratory analysis of dynamics, max-normalized trajectories of the 1000 most abundant clonotypes were examined by PCA with hierarchical clustering. Separately sequenced CD4+ and CD8+ repertoires were used to assign a CD4 or CD8 phenotype to each responding clone. The public reads were reanalyzed by TCRdb: fastp trimming at Q25, MiXCR alignment, in-frame beta chains only. Merged by CDR3 protein, the rows form single entries marked with the most common genes and DNA. The V and J calls and clone size are TCRdb's, not the authors'. This sample lists 300,000 to 350,000 distinct CDR3 sequences; around 19% were detected once. The ten largest clones add up to under 25% of the sample.

Results the study describes overall, beyond this receptor: Only two mild cases were covered by the study, and larger cohorts that include severe cases with pre-infection samples were considered necessary. SARS-CoV-2 specificity of the second-wave clones peaking on day 37 was not confirmed. Some responding clones were found in pre-infection memory, which suggests that pre-existing cross-reactive memory T cells took part in the SARS-CoV-2 response. From day 15 to 85, contracting clones showed balanced CD4/CD8 phenotypes, whereas a second wave of clones that expanded from day 15 to 37 leaned towards CD4+. Contracting CD4+ clones were found mainly in CM and EM memory subsets, while CD8+ clones were enriched in EMRA.

The TCR originated in a man in his late teens or twenties who had mild COVID-19 (a few samples of this study predate the infection). The sample titles of this study are shuffled in the database, so cell type and time point are left out; the donor was told from shared clones. What was sequenced was PBMCs or a T cell subset sorted from them (not recorded which). The chain employs TRBV25-1 and TRBJ2-7; TRBD1 matches 8 bases in the middle. CDR3 protein: CASSTPDRAYEQYF. The base sequence is TGTGCCAGCAGCACCCCGGACAGGGCTTACGAGCAGTACTTC.